This T cell receptor (beta chain) was sequenced during a study of cytomegalovirus exposure and HLA in healthy donors. Study findings and constraints: In vitro testing confirmed a few CMV-associated chains as specific for CMV antigens. There were around 160 TCR beta chains listed as cytomegalovirus-associated. Many donors shared some public TCRs, even though most TCR sequences were rare.

An approximately 130-subject validation cohort, separate from the approximately 690-subject first cohort, supplied the donors. Sequenced by immunoSEQ multiplex PCR; TCRdb stores in-frame clones only, minus some. The sample contains 150,000 or so clones, 94% of which appear only once. Concerning this clone itself: Its antigen is undetermined.

This TCR was recovered from a man between 18 and 35 years old in good health and CMV-seropositive. The source material was PBMCs.

For the CDR3, the DNA is TGTGCCAGCAGTTTGCCCAGGGGATGGAGGCAGCCCCAGCATTTT. It is translated as CASSLPRGWRQPQHF. The V gene is TRBV28, the J gene TRBJ1-5; a weak D match, TRBD1 (6 bases). Trimming removed 3 bases at V and 7 bases at J, with 16 bases between. Germline CDR1 MDHEN, CDR2 SYDVKM. The CDR3 is 15 residues long.